One sample yielded the 24 T cell receptor beta chains listed below, sequenced in a study of T cell repertoires in cytomegalovirus infection. TCRdb re-called the reads through MiXCR, storing one row per CDR3 protein. This table has some 300,000 distinct CDR3 sequences, around 9.6% appearing once. The sequencing sample was made of PBMCs. The receptor source for this set is a human donor in good health (CMV status not recorded). Some clones in this sample may be carry-over from other donors' samples.

The chain uses TRBV5-1 and TRBJ2-7; D not resolved. Between the trimmed V and J ends, which lost 0 bases and 3 bases, there was a span of 10 bases. The germline V gene has CDR1 SGHRS and CDR2 YFSETQ. The length of the CDR3 is 14 residues. The CDR3 DNA is TGCGCCAGCAGCTTGGGTCCAGGAAACTACGAGCAGTACTTC. This sequence encodes CASSLGPGNYEQYF.

This clonotype was seen a handful of times. V usage is TRBV13 and J usage is TRBJ2-2; D uncertain. The V gene lost 5 bases and the J gene lost 11 bases, with 15 bases spanning the gap. The CDR3 length is 13 residues. CDR1 and CDR2 from the germline V gene are PRHDT and FYEKMQ (reference sequence). As DNA, the CDR3 is TGTGCCAGCAGCCAACACTCGGACCGAGAGCTGTTTTTT. Translated: CASSQHSDRELFF.

In this sample, this clonotype turned up many times. The chain carries TRBV19 and TRBJ2-1; weak D call: TRBD2 (6 bases). This CDR3 comprises 13 residues. V was shortened by 3 bases and J by 6 bases, with 9 bases between the two germline ends. Germline CDR1 reads LNHDA; CDR2 reads SQIVND (reference sequence). Written as DNA, the CDR3 is TGTGCCAGTAGTATGCGGGGTCTCAATGAGCAGTTCTTC. Amino acids: CASSMRGLNEQFF.

This clonotype has ten or more counts. V is TRBV7-9 and J is TRBJ1-4; D call uncertain. There are 17 residues in the CDR3. Per the germline V gene, CDR1 is SEHNR and CDR2 is FQNEAQ (reference sequence). Deletions cut 5 bases from V and 10 bases from J, with 26 bases between. CDR3 coding DNA: TGTGCCAGCAGCCCAATGCTCGTGGGAAGGGAGGGCGGAAAACTGTTTTTT. This gives the protein CASSPMLVGREGGKLFF.

This clonotype was observed a few times. The chain uses TRBV5-1 and TRBJ1-2, with D possibly matching TRBD1 (5 bases). V gave up 2 bases and J gave up 6 bases, with 11 bases separating them. CDR1 and CDR2 (germline): SGHRS, YFSETQ. The CDR3 covers 13 residues. Here the CDR3 reads CASSFPQGDGYTF. Here the CDR3 DNA reads TGCGCCAGCAGCTTCCCGCAGGGCGATGGCTACACCTTC.

Here the CDR3 DNA reads TGTGCCATTCGCGAAAGAGGCGAGGCGGCAACTAATGAAAAACTGTTTTTT. Amino acids: CAIRERGEAATNEKLFF. V usage is TRBV6-5 and J usage is TRBJ1-4; D is undetermined. The length of the CDR3 is 17 residues. The V gene's germline CDR1 is MNHEY and CDR2 SVGAGI. Trimming removed 10 bases from V and 0 bases from J, with 21 bases in between.

In its sample, this clonotype was seen many times. Compared with germline, one end of the junction differs, possibly owing to a read error. The chain has TRBV7-7 and TRBJ2-2, with 9 bases matching TRBD1. CDR1 and CDR2 from the germline V gene are SSHAT and FNYEAQ (reference sequence). The CDR3 consists of 16 residues. Here the CDR3 reads CASSPRTGVGTGELFF. Here the CDR3 DNA reads TGTGCTAGCAGCCCTCGGACAGGGGTAGGGACCGGGGAGCTGTTTTTT.

This clonotype was detected ten times or more. This rearrangement joins TRBV29-1 to TRBJ1-1; TRBD1 matches at 7 bases. The CDR3 contains 12 residues. Germline loops: CDR1 SQVTM, CDR2 ANQGSEA. J was trimmed by 1 base and V by 6 bases; bases with no gene match: 2. The CDR3 loop reads CSVGQRNTEAFF. CDR3 DNA: TGCAGCGTGGGACAGAGGAACACTGAAGCTTTCTTT.

This clonotype was recorded at least ten times. The V gene is TRBV5-5, the J gene TRBJ2-2; D perhaps matches TRBD2 (6 bases). This CDR3 has 15 amino acids. In germline, CDR1 is SGHKS, CDR2 YYEKEE (reference sequence). Trimming stripped 1 base from V and 1 base from J, with 8 bases between. CDR3 in DNA: TGTGCCAGCAGCTTGCCGGGACTGAACACCGGGGAGCTGTTTTTT. This codes for CASSLPGLNTGELFF.

The table lists this clonotype with many counts. The chain combines TRBV12-3 or TRBV12-4 with TRBJ1-1, with 7 bases fitting TRBD1. The CDR3 contains 15 residues. V shed 8 bases and J 4 bases; nucleotides not matched to a gene: 13. The CDR3 DNA is TGTGCCAGCGGGAACAACAGGGGATTGGGCACTGAAGCTTTCTTT. This encodes CASGNNRGLGTEAFF.

This clonotype was observed at least ten times. The chain joins TRBV28 to TRBJ1-3; a possible D gene is TRBD1 (6 bases). CDR3 length equals 15 residues. Per germline, CDR1 MDHEN and CDR2 SYDVKM. V was cut by 6 bases and J by 4 bases, with 16 bases left in between. The DNA for the CDR3 is TGTGCCAGCAGCCTAACCAGGGGCGGCGGAAACACCATATATTTT. Protein: CASSLTRGGGNTIYF.

This clonotype was seen a handful of times. This sequence joins TRBV29-1 and TRBJ2-1, with 9 bases identical to TRBD2. The CDR3 sequence is 14 residues long. In germline, CDR1 is SQVTM, CDR2 ANQGSEA. The J segment lost 7 bases and the V segment lost 7 bases, leaving 11 bases of the junction unmatched. The CDR3 sequence: CSAGGSGGRNEQFF. The CDR3 DNA reads as TGCAGCGCCGGAGGGAGCGGGGGGAGGAATGAGCAGTTCTTC.

This clonotype showed up just a few times. This rearrangement joins TRBV19 to TRBJ2-2, with 7 nucleotides matching TRBD1. This CDR3 region has 15 residues. Germline loops: CDR1 LNHDA, CDR2 SQIVND (reference sequence). V trimming: 3 bases; J trimming: 4 bases; junction bases outside the gene matches: 5. CDR3 region: CASSIRAGGTGELFF. Here the CDR3 DNA reads TGTGCCAGTAGTATCCGGGCAGGGGGCACCGGGGAGCTGTTTTTT.

The table lists this clonotype with many counts. CDR3 residues: CASLSSGGRQETQYF. In nucleotides, the CDR3 is TGTGCCAGCCTTTCTAGCGGGGGGCGTCAAGAGACCCAGTACTTC. J is TRBJ2-5 and V is TRBV12-3 or TRBV12-4, with 11 nucleotides matching TRBD2. This CDR3 spans 15 amino acids. The J segment lost 2 bases and the V segment lost 8 bases, leaving 7 bases of the junction unmatched.

This clonotype was counted many times. The CDR3 loop is CASSSEAPSGDYNEQFF. CDR3 in DNA: TGTGCCAGCAGCTCCGAAGCGCCTAGCGGGGACTACAATGAGCAGTTCTTC. The rearrangement uses TRBV7-6 and TRBJ2-1; 9 nucleotides align to TRBD2. The V gene's germline CDR1 is SGHVS and CDR2 FNYEAQ. V lost 4 bases, J lost 3 bases, and 10 bases stayed unmatched. The CDR3 covers 17 residues.

This clonotype was seen ten or more times. V gene TRBV10-3 combines with J gene TRBJ2-4; D may be TRBD1 or TRBD2 (6 bases each). This CDR3 comprises 12 residues. Looked up from germline, CDR1 is ENHRY and CDR2 is SYGVKD. V was trimmed by 10 bases and J by 8 bases, leaving 15 bases between them. CDR3: CATSGEEDIQYF. CDR3 coding DNA: TGTGCCACCTCAGGGGAGGAGGACATTCAGTACTTC.

This clonotype was observed many times. The rearrangement joins TRBV2 to TRBJ2-2; 7 nucleotides align to TRBD1. J lost 0 bases, V lost 8 bases, and 3 bases had no gene match. The germline V gene encodes CDR1 SNHLY and CDR2 FYNNEI. The CDR3 is made up of 14 amino acids. DNA for the CDR3: TGTGCCAGCCGGGACAGTTCGAACACCGGGGAGCTGTTTTTT. Translation gives CASRDSSNTGELFF.

In its sample, this clonotype was seen many times. This chain connects TRBV19 to TRBJ2-6, with 7 positions matching TRBD1. V lost 5 bases, J lost 0 bases, and 4 bases stayed unmatched. The CDR3 has 16 amino acids. CDR1 LNHDA and CDR2 SQIVND come from the germline V gene (reference sequence). The CDR3 nucleotides read TGTGCCAGTAGTGCCTGGGACAGCTCTGGGGCCAACGTCCTGACTTTC. As protein: CASSAWDSSGANVLTF.

This clonotype occurred many times. V gene TRBV20-1 combines with J gene TRBJ1-2; possible D gene TRBD1, 6 bases. This CDR3 has 13 amino acids. Deletions cut 4 bases from V and 6 bases from J, with 15 bases between. Germline values: CDR1 DFQATT, CDR2 SNEGSKA (reference sequence). The CDR3 DNA reads as TGCAGTGCTAACCGGGACACTGATAATGGCTACACCTTC. It is translated as CSANRDTDNGYTF.

This clonotype was seen repeatedly, ten times or more. The chain couples TRBV6-2 or TRBV6-3 to TRBJ1-2; TRBD1 aligns across 7 bases. The CDR3 sequence is 12 residues long. V was clipped by 4 bases and J by 6 bases; unmatched bases: 2. Germline V gives CDR1 MNHEY, CDR2 SVGEGT. CDR3 DNA sequence: TGTGCCAGCAGTTCGACAGGGAATGGCTACACCTTC. Amino acid sequence: CASSSTGNGYTF.

The chain couples TRBV12-3 or TRBV12-4 to TRBJ2-1, with 9 nucleotides matching TRBD2. The CDR3 is 16 residues long. J gave up 6 bases and V 4 bases, and 10 bases lay outside the gene matches. The CDR3 here is CASSYRGRGGLNEQFF. In DNA, the CDR3 is TGTGCCAGCAGTTATCGGGGGCGGGGGGGCCTCAATGAGCAGTTCTTC.

This clonotype was seen more than once but under ten times. The chain is built from TRBV18 and TRBJ1-1, with D perhaps TRBD1 (6 bases). Germline-derived CDR1 and CDR2 are KGHSH and LQKENI. The V and J ends lost 3 bases and 1 base respectively, with 15 bases between them. The CDR3 extends over 16 amino acids. This CDR3 is CASSPSIQGQNTEAFF. DNA of the CDR3: TGTGCCAGCTCACCTTCGATCCAGGGGCAGAACACTGAAGCTTTCTTT.

The chain uses TRBV29-1 and TRBJ2-1, with D perhaps TRBD2 (7 bases). Looked up from germline, CDR1 is SQVTM and CDR2 is ANQGSEA. The CDR3 extends over 12 amino acids. V lost 7 bases and J lost 7, with 14 bases in between. CDR3 DNA: TGCAGCGGAGGGGGGGCCGGGAATGAGCAGTTCTTC. Its translation is CSGGGAGNEQFF.

This clonotype has only a few counts. J is TRBJ2-2 and V is TRBV2; 9 bases map to TRBD1. J gave up 4 bases and V 6 bases, and 9 bases lay outside the gene matches. In germline, CDR1 is SNHLY, CDR2 FYNNEI. CDR3 length equals 16 residues. The CDR3 sequence: CASRNTGQGSTGELFF. DNA of the CDR3: TGTGCCAGCAGGAACACGGGACAGGGTTCCACCGGGGAGCTGTTTTTT.